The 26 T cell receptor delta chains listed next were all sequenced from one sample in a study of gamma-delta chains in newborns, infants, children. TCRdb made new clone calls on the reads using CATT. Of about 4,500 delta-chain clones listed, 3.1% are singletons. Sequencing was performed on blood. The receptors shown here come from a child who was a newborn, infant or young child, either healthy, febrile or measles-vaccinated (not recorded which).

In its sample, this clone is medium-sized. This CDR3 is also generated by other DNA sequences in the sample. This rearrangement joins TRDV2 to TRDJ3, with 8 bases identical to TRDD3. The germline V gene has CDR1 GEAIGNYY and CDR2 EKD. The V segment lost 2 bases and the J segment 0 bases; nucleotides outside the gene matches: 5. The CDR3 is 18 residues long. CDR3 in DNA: TGTGCCTGTGACATACTGGGGGCCAGCTCCTGGGACACCCGACAGATGTTTTTC. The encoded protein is CACDILGASSWDTRQMFF.

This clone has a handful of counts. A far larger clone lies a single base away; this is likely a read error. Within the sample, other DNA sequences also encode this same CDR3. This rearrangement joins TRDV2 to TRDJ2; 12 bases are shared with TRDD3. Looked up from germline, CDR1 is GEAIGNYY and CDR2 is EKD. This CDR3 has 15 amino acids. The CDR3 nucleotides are TGTGCCTGTGACAGGCTGGGGGATACGACAGCACAGCTCTTCTTT. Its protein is CACDRLGDTTAQLFF.

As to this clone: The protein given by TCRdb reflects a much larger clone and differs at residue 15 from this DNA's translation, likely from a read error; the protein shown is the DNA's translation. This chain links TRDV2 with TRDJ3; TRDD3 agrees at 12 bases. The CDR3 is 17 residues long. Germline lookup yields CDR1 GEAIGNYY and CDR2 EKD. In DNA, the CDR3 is TGTGCCTGTGACTACTGGGGGATACCCTGGGACACCCGACAGACGTTTTTC. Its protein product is CACDYWGIPWDTRQTFF.

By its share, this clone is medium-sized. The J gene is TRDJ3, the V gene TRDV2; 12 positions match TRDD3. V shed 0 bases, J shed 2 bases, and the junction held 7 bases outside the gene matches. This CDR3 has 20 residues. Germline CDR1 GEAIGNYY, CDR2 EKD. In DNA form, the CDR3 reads TGTGCCTGTGACACCGTACTGGGGGATACTATAACCTGGGACACCCGACAGATGTTTTTC. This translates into CACDTVLGDTITWDTRQMFF.

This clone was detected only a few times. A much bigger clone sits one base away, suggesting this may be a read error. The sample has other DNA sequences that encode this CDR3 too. The CDR3 region has the DNA TGTGCCTGTGACTCCCTGGGGGATACTTTGACGGCACAACTCTTCTTT. Translated: CACDSLGDTLTAQLFF. The J gene is TRDJ2, the V gene TRDV2; the match to TRDD3 covers 11 bases. CDR1 is GEAIGNYY and CDR2 is EKD in the germline V gene. The CDR3 runs to 16 residues.

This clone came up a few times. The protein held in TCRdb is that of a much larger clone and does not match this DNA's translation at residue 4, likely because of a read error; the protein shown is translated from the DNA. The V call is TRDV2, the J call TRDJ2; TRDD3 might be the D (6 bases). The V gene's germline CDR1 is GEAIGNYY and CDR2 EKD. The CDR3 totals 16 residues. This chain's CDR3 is CACGTVGMALTAQLFF. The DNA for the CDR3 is TGTGCCTGTGGCACCGTGGGGATGGCTTTGACAGCACAACTCTTCTTT.

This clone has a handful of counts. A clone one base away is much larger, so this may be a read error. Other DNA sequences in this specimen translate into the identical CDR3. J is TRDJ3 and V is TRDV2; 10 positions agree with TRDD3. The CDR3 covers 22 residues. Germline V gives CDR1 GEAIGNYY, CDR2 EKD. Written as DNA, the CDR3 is TGTGCCTGTGACACCTCCCCGTACTGGGGGATCCCCAGCTCCTGGGATACCCGACAGATGTTTTTC. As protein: CACDTSPYWGIPSSWDTRQMFF.

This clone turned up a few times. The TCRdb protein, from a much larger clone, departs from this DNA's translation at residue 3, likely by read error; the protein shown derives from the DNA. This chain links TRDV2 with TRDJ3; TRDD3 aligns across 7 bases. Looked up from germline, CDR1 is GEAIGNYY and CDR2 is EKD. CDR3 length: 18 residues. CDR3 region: CARDTLGGSSWDTRQMFF. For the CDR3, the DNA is TGTGCCCGTGACACGCTGGGGGGCAGCTCCTGGGACACCCGACAGATGTTTTTC.

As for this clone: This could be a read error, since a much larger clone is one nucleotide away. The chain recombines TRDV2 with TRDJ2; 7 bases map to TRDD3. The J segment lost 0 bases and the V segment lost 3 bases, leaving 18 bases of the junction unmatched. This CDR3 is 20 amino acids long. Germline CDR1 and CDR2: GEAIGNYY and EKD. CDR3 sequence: CACDALLGNTNPTLTAQLFF. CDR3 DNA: TGTGCCTGTGACGCATTACTGGGGAATACGAATCCTACTTTGACAGCACAACTCTTCTTT.

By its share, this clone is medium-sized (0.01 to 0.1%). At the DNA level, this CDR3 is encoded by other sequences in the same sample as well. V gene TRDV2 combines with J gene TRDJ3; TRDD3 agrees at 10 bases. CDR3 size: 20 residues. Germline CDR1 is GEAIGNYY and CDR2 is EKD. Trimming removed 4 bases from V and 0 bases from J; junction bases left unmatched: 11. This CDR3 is CACDLLGDSESSWDTRQMFF. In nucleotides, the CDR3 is TGTGCCTGTGATCTACTGGGGGATTCCGAGAGCTCCTGGGACACCCGACAGATGTTTTTC.

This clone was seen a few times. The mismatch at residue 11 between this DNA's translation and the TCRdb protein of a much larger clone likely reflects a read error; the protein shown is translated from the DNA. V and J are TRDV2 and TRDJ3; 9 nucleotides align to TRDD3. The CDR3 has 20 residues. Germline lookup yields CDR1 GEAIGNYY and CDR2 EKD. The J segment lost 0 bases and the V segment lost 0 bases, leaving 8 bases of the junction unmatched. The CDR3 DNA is TGTGCCTGTGACACCGTCGGTACTGGGGGAGGCTCCTGGGACACCCGACAGATGTTTTTC. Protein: CACDTVGTGGGSWDTRQMFF.

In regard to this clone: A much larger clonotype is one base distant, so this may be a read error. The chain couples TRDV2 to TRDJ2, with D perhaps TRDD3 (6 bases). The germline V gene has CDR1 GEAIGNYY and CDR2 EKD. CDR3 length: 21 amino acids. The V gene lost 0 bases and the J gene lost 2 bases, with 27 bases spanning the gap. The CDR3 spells CACDTKPLTMNAGDLTAQLFF. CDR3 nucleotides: TGTGCCTGTGACACCAAACCCCTTACTATGAATGCGGGGGACTTGACAGCACAACTCTTCTTT.

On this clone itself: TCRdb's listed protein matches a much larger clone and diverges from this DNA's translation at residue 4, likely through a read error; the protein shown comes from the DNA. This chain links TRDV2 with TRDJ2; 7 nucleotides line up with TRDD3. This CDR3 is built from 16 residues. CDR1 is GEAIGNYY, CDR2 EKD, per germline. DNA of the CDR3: TGTGCCTGTAACACCGTAGGATACGCTTTGACAGCACAACTCTTCTTT. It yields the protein CACNTVGYALTAQLFF.

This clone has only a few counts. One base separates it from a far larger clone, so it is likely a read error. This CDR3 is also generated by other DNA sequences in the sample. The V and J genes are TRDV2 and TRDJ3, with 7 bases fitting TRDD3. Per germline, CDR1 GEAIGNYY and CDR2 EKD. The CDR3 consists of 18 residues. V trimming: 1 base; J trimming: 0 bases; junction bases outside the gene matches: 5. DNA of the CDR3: TGTGCCTGTGACACGTATTGGGGGAGCTCCTGGGACACCCGACAGATGTTTTTC. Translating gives CACDTYWGSSWDTRQMFF.

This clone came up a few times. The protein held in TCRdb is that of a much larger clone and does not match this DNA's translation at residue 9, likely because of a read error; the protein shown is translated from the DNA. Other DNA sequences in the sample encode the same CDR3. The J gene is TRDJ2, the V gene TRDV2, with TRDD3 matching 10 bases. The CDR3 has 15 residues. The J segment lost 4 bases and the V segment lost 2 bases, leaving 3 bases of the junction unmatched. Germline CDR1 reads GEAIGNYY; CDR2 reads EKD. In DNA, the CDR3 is TGTGCCTGTGACATACTGGGGGATGCGACAGCACAACTCTTCTTT. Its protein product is CACDILGDATAQLFF.

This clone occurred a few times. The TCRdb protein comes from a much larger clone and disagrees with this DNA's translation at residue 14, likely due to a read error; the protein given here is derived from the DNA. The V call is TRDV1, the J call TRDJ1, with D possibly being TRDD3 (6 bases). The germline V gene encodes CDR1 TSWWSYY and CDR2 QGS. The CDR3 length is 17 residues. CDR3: CALGEWGDYRYTDELIF. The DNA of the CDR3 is TGTGCTCTTGGGGAATGGGGGGACTACCGGTACACCGATGAACTCATCTTT.

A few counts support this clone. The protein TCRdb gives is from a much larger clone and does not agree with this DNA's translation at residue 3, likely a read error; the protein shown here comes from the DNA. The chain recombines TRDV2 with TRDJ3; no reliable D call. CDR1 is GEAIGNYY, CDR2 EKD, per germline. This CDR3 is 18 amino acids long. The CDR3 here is CARDTVADNSWDTRQMFF. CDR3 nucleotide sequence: TGTGCCCGTGACACCGTGGCCGATAACTCCTGGGACACCCGACAGATGTTTTTC.

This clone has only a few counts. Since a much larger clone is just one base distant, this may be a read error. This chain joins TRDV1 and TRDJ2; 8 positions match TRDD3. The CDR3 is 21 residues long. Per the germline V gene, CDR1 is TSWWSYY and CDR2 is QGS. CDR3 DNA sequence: TGTGCTCCTGGGGAACGCTTAATGGTTGGGGGATGCGCTTTGGTGACAGCACAACTCTTCTTT. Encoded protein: CAPGERLMVGGCALVTAQLFF.

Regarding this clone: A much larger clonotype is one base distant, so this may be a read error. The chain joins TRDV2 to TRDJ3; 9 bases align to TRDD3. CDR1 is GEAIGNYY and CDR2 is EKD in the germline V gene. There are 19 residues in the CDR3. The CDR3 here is CACDTVTGGSSWDPRQMFF. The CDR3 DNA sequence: TGTGCCTGTGACACCGTTACTGGGGGAAGCTCCTGGGACCCCCGACAGATGTTTTTC.

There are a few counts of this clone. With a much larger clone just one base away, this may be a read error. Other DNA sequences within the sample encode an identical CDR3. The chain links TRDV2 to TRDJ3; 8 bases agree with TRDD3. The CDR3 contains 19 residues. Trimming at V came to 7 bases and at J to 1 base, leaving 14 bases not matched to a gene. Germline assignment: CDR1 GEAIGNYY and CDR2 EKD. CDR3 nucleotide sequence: TGTGCCTGCGCCTCCCTAACTGGGGGCCCTTCCTGGGACACCCGACAGATGTTTTTC. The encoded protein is CACASLTGGPSWDTRQMFF.

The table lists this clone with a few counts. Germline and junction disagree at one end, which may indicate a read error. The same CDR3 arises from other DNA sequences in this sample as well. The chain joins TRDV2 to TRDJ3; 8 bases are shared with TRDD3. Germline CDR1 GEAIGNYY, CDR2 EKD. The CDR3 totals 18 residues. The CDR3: CACDTVTGGPWDTRQMFF. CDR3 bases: TGTGCCTGTGACACCGTTACTGGGGGGCCCTGGGACACCCGGCAGATGTTTTTC.

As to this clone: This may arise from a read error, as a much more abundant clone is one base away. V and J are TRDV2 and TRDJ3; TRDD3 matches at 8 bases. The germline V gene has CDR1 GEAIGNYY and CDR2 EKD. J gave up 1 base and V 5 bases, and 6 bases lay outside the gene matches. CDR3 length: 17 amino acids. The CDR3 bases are TGTGCCTGTGGCGTACTGGGGGTTTCCTGGGACACCCGACAGATGTTTTTC. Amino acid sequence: CACGVLGVSWDTRQMFF.

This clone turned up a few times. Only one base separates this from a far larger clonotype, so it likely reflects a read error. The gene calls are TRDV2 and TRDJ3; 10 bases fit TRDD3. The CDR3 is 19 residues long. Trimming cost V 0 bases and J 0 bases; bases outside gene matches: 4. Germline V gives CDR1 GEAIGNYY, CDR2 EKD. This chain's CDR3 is CACDTWGILISWDTRQMFF. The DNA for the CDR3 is TGTGCCTGTGACACCTGGGGGATACTGATCTCCTGGGACACCCGACAGATGTTTTTC.

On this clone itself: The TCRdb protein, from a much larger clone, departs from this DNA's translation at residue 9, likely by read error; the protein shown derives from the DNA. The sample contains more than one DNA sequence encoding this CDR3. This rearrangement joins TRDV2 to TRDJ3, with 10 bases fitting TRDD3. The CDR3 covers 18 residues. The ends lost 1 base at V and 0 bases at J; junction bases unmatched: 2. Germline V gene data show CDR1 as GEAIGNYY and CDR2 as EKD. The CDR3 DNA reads TGTGCCTGTGACACTGGGGGATACCTCTCCTGGGACACCCGACAGATGTTTTTC. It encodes CACDTGGYLSWDTRQMFF.

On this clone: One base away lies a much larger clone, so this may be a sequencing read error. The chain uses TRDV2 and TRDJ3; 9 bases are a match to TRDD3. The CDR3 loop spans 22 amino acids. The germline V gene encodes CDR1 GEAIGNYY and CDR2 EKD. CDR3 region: CARDTLWGIRDEGSWDTRQMFF. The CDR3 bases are TGTGCCCGTGACACCCTATGGGGGATAAGGGACGAAGGTTCCTGGGACACCCGACAGATGTTTTTC.

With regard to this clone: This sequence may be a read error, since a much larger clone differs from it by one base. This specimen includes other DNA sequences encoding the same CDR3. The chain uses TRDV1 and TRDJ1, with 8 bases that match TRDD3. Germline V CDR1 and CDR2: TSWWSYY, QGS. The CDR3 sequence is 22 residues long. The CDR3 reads CALGETWKGDKAARSCTDKLIF. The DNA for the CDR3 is TGTGCTCTTGGGGAAACATGGAAGGGGGATAAGGCGGCTCGTTCATGCACCGATAAGCTCATCTTT.